Listed below are T cell receptor beta chains from one sample, sequenced in a study of Ad26.COV2.S vaccination and SARS-CoV-2 variants. Generated by immunoSEQ multiplex PCR, the TCRdb table keeps only in-frame clones and is missing some. The sample carries about 680,000 clones, 89% recorded once. The material sequenced was peripheral blood, taken in a trial of Ad26.COV2.S vaccine versus placebo. The receptors originated from a person aged 18 to 59 who received the Ad26.COV2.S COVID-19 vaccine or a placebo. Each CDR3 is given without its conserved first and last residue. Fields, in order: CDR3 length, V gene, J gene, CDR3 protein.

len: 12; v_gene: TRBV6-1; j_gene: TRBJ2-7; CDR3aa: ASSEGHQIYEQY
len: 12; v_gene: TRBV10-3; j_gene: TRBJ1-2; CDR3aa: AISSRGPFYGYT
len: 16; v_gene: TRBV4-2; j_gene: TRBJ2-1; CDR3aa: ASAVAPSSGLALNEQF
len: 12; v_gene: TRBV2; j_gene: TRBJ1-5; CDR3aa: ASSDWGPGQPQH
len: 11; v_gene: TRBV7-9; j_gene: TRBJ2-1; CDR3aa: ASSLARGDEQF
len: 14; v_gene: TRBV7-2; j_gene: TRBJ2-1; CDR3aa: ASSRAGTSGSNEQF
len: 16; v_gene: TRBV19; j_gene: TRBJ1-3; CDR3aa: ASGGQSLSWSSGNTIY
len: 12; v_gene: TRBV24-1; j_gene: TRBJ2-4; CDR3aa: ATSDEYNADIQY
len: 14; v_gene: TRBV30; j_gene: TRBJ2-2; CDR3aa: AWTWDRPYNTGELF
len: 9; v_gene: TRBV7-9; j_gene: TRBJ2-7; CDR3aa: ASSLLTPQY
len: 13; v_gene: TRBV11-2; j_gene: TRBJ2-7; CDR3aa: ASSSPTGSVWEQY
len: 14; v_gene: TRBV4-3; j_gene: TRBJ2-3; CDR3aa: ASSQENLPSTDTQY
len: 10; v_gene: TRBV18; j_gene: TRBJ2-7; CDR3aa: ASSPSDYEQY
len: 11; v_gene: TRBV7-6; j_gene: TRBJ2-5; CDR3aa: ASSFMWGETQY
len: 12; v_gene: TRBV11-2; j_gene: TRBJ2-3; CDR3aa: ASSFNRGVDTQY
len: 12; v_gene: TRBV11-2; j_gene: TRBJ2-2; CDR3aa: ASSLAVWGGELF
len: 11; v_gene: TRBV7-9; j_gene: TRBJ2-3; CDR3aa: ASSTSNSYTQY
len: 13; v_gene: TRBV7-9; j_gene: TRBJ2-7; CDR3aa: ASTEAGQGFYEQY
len: 10; v_gene: TRBV6-1; j_gene: TRBJ2-2; CDR3aa: ASSPGSVELF
len: 13; v_gene: TRBV5-1; j_gene: TRBJ2-5; CDR3aa: ASSLTGDRRETQY
len: 13; v_gene: TRBV6-6; j_gene: TRBJ1-5; CDR3aa: ASSSSGQGYQPQH
len: 13; v_gene: TRBV4-3; j_gene: TRBJ2-5; CDR3aa: ASSQEFTRGETQY
len: 13; v_gene: TRBV11-2; j_gene: TRBJ1-1; CDR3aa: ASSLVRGPYTEAF
len: 11; v_gene: TRBV6-5; j_gene: TRBJ1-6; CDR3aa: ASSYGGGSPLH
len: 13; v_gene: TRBV5-1; j_gene: TRBJ2-7; CDR3aa: ASSLIGGSSYEQY